Listed below are T cell receptor beta chains from one sample, sequenced in a study of OX40 agonist ivuxolimab in advanced cancers. TCRdb's copy holds only in-frame clones and misses some; the assay was immunoSEQ multiplex PCR. Of tens of thousands of clones detected, 85% to 90% appear once; the ten largest clones hold 6% to 7.5%. The sequencing here drew on CD4+ or CD8+ T cells sorted from blood, taken in a trial of the OX40 agonist ivuxolimab. These TCRs come from an adult with an advanced solid tumor such as melanoma, head and neck, liver or kidney cancer. Both conserved end residues are part of each CDR3. A D gene is named only where the DNA matches it firmly. Only some rows state a clone size, as once, few, many or a class for expanded clones.

>NA|TRBV13|NA|TRBJ2-7
CASAQWGNYEQYF
TGTGCCAGCGCCCAATGGGGAAACTACGAGCAGTACTTC
>NA|TRBV7-9|NA|TRBJ1-2
CASRGRAYGYTF
TGTGCCAGCAGGGGCAGGGCGTATGGCTACACCTTC
>NA|TRBV11-1|NA|TRBJ2-3
CASSFMAGPDTQYF
TGTGCCAGCAGCTTTATGGCGGGCCCAGATACGCAGTATTTT
>NA|TRBV9|TRBD2|TRBJ2-7
CASSVGEGIYEQYF
TGTGCCAGCAGCGTAGGGGAGGGAATCTACGAGCAGTACTTC
>NA|TRBV14|TRBD1|TRBJ2-7
CASSLTPGQICYEQYF
TGTGCCAGCAGCCTGACGCCGGGACAGATCTGCTACGAGCAGTACTTC
>NA|TRBV19|NA|TRBJ2-4
CASSMGEGNIQYF
TGTGCCAGTAGTATGGGAGAGGGGAACATTCAGTACTTC
>few|TRBV4-1|TRBD1|TRBJ1-2
CASSHDQGGGSYGYTF
TGCGCCAGCAGCCACGACCAGGGGGGCGGGAGCTATGGCTACACCTTC
>NA|TRBV9|NA|TRBJ1-1
CASSALTGAEAFF
TGTGCCAGCAGCGCTTTGACAGGAGCTGAAGCTTTCTTT
>NA|TRBV18|TRBD2|TRBJ2-1
CASSPLLAGGDNEQFF
TGTGCCAGCTCACCTTTACTAGCGGGAGGGGACAATGAGCAGTTCTTC
>NA|TRBV28|TRBD2|TRBJ2-4
CASSSPGLANIQYF
TGTGCCAGCAGTTCCCCGGGACTAGCAAACATTCAGTACTTC
>NA|TRBV11-3|NA|TRBJ2-5
CASSLEETQYF
TGTGCCAGCAGCTTGGAAGAGACCCAGTACTTC